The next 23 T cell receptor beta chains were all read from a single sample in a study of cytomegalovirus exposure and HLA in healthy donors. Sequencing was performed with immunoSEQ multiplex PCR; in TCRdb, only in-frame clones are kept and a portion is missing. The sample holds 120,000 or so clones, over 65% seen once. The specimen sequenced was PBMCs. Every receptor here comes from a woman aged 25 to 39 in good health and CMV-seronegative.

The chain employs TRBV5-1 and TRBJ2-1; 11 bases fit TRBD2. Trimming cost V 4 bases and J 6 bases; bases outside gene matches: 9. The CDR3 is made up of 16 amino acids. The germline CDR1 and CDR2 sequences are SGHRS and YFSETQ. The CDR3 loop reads CASSAAPTSGTNEQFF. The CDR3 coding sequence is TGCGCCAGCAGCGCGGCACCGACTAGCGGGACCAATGAGCAGTTCTTC.

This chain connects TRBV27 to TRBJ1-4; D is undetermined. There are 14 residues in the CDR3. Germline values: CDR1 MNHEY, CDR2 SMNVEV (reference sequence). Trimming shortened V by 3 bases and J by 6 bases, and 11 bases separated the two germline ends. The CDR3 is CASSFSGWDEKLFF. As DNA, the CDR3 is TGTGCCAGCAGTTTCTCGGGATGGGATGAAAAACTGTTTTTT.

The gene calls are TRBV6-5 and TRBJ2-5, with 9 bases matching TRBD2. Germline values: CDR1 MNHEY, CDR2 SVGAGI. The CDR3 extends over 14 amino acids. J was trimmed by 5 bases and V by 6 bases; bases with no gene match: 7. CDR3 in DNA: TGTGCCAGCAGCCTCGGGACTAGCTCTGAGACCCAGTACTTC. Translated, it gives CASSLGTSSETQYF.

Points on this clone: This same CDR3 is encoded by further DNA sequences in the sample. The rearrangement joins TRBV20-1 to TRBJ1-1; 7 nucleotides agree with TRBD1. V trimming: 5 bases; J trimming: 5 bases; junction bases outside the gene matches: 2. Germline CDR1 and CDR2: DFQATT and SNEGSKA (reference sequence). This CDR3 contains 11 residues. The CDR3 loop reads CSAYRGTEAFF. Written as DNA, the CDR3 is TGCAGTGCTTACAGGGGAACTGAAGCTTTCTTT.

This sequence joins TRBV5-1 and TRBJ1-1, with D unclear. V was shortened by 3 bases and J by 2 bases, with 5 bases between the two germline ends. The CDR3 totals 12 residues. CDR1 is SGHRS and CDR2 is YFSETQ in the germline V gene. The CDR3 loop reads CASSSGNTEAFF. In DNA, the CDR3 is TGCGCCAGCAGCTCCGGTAACACTGAAGCTTTCTTT. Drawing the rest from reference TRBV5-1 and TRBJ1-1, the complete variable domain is KAGVTQTPRYLIKTRGQQVTLSCSPISGHRSVSWYQQTPGQGLQFLFEYFSETQRNKGNFPGRFSGRQFSNSRSEMNVSTLELGDSALYLCASSSGNTEAFFGQGTRLTVV.

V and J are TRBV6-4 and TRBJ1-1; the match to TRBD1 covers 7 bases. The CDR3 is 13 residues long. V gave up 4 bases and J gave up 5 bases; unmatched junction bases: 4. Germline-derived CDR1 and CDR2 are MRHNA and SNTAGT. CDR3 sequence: CASSAGQATEAFF. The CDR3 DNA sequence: TGTGCCAGCAGTGCCGGACAGGCTACTGAAGCTTTCTTT.

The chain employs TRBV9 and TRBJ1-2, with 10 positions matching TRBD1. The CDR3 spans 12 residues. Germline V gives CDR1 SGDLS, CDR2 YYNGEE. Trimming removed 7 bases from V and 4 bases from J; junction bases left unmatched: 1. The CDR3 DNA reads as TGTGCCAGCCGGGACAGGGGCTATGGCTACACCTTC. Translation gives CASRDRGYGYTF. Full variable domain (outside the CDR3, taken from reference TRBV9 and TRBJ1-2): DSGVTQTPKHLITATGQRVTLRCSPRSGDLSVYWYQQSLDQGLQFLIQYYNGEERAKGNILERFSAQQFPDLHSELNLSSLELGDSALYFCASRDRGYGYTFGSGTRLTVV.

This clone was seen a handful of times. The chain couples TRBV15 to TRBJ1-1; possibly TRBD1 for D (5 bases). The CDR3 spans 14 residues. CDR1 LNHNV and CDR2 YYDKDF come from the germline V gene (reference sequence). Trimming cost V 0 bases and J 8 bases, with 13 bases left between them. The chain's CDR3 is CATSRDQGGREAFF. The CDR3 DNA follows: TGTGCCACCAGCAGAGATCAGGGTGGGAGGGAAGCTTTCTTT.

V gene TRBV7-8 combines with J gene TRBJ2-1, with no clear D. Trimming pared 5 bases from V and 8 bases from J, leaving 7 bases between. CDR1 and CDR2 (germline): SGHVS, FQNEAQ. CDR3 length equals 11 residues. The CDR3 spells CASSPGDEQFF. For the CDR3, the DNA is TGTGCCAGCAGCCCTGGAGATGAGCAGTTCTTC.

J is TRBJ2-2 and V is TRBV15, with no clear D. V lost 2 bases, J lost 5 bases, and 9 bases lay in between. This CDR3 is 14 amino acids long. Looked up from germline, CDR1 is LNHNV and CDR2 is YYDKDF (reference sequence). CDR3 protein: CATSRKKQTGELFF. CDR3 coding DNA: TGTGCCACCAGCAGAAAAAAACAGACCGGGGAGCTGTTTTTT.

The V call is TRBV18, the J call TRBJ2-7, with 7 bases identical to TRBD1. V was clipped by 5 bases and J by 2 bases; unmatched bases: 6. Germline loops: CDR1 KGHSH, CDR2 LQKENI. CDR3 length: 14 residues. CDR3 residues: CASSFDRVAYEQYF. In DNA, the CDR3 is TGTGCCAGCTCATTCGACAGGGTGGCCTACGAGCAGTACTTC.

The CDR3 region has the DNA TGTGCCAGCAGCCCCGGGACAGGGGGCAATGAGCAGTTCTTC. Protein: CASSPGTGGNEQFF. The chain links TRBV14 to TRBJ2-1; 11 positions match TRBD1. The CDR3 length is 14 residues. V was pared by 4 bases and J by 6 bases, with 2 bases of the junction left unmatched. CDR1 and CDR2 from the germline V gene are SGHDN and FVKESK. The whole variable domain, remainder taken from reference TRBV14 and TRBJ2-1, is EAGVTQFPSHSVIEKGQTVTLRCDPISGHDNLYWYRRVMGKEIKFLLHFVKESKQDESGMPNNRFLAERTGGTYSTLKVQPAELEDSGVYFCASSPGTGGNEQFFGPGTRLTVL.

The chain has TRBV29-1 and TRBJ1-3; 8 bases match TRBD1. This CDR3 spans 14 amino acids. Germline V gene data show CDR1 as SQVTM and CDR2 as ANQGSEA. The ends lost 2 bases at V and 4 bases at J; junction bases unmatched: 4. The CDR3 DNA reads TGCAGCGTTGAACGCAGGGGGCAAGGAAACACCATATATTTT. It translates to CSVERRGQGNTIYF.

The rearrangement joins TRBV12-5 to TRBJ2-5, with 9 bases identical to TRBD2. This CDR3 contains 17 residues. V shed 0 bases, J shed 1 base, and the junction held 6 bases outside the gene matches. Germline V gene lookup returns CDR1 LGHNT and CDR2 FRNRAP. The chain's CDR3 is CASGLVQGGGAQETQYF. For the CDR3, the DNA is TGTGCTAGTGGTTTGGTACAAGGCGGGGGGGCCCAAGAGACCCAGTACTTC.

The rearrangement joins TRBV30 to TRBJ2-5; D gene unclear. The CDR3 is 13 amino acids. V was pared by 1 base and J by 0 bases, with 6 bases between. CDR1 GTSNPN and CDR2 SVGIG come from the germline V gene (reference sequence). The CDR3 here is CAWSEQNQETQYF. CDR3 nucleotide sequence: TGTGCCTGGAGTGAACAGAACCAAGAGACCCAGTACTTC.

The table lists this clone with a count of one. The CDR3 protein is CASSSRTGWRETQYF. The CDR3 DNA follows: TGTGCCAGCAGCTCCAGGACAGGTTGGCGGGAGACCCAGTACTTC. The chain is built from TRBV11-2 and TRBJ2-5; TRBD1 aligns across 7 bases. CDR1 SGHAT and CDR2 FQNNGV come from the germline V gene. The CDR3 is 15 residues long. J lost 5 bases, V lost 4 bases, and 10 bases had no gene match.

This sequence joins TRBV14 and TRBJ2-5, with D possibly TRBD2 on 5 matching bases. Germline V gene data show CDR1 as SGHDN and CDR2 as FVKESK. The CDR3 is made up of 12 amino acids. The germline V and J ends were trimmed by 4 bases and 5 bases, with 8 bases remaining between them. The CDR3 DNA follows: TGTGCCAGCAGCCCTCGCGGGGAGACCCAGTACTTC. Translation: CASSPRGETQYF.

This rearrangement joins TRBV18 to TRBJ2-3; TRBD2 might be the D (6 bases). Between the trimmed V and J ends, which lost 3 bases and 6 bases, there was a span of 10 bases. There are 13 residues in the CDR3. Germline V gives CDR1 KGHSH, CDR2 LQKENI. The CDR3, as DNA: TGTGCCAGCTCACCGTGGACTACCGATACGCAGTATTTT. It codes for CASSPWTTDTQYF.

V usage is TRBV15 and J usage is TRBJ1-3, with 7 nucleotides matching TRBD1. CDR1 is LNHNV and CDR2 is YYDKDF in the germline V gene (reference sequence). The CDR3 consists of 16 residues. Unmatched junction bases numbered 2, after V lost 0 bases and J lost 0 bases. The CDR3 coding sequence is TGTGCCACCAGCAGAGAAGGGGACAGCTCTGGAAACACCATATATTTT. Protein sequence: CATSREGDSSGNTIYF. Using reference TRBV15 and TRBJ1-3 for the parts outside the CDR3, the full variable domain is DAMVIQNPRYQVTQFGKPVTLSCSQTLNHNVMYWYQQKSSQAPKLLFHYYDKDFNNEADTPDNFQSRRPNTSFCFLDIRSPGLGDTAMYLCATSREGDSSGNTIYFGEGSWLTVV.

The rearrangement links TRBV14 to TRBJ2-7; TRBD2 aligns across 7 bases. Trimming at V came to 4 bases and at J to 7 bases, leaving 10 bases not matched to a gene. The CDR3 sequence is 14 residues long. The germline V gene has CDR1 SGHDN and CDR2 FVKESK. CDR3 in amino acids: CASSLSPMRGEQYF. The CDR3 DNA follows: TGTGCCAGCAGCCTCTCACCCATGCGGGGGGAGCAGTACTTC.

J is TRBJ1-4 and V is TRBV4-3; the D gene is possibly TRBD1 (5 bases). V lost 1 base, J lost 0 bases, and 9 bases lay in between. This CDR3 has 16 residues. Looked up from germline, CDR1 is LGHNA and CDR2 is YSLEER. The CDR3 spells CASSQGLTATNEKLFF. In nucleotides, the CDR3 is TGCGCCAGCAGCCAAGGCCTGACAGCAACTAATGAAAAACTGTTTTTT.

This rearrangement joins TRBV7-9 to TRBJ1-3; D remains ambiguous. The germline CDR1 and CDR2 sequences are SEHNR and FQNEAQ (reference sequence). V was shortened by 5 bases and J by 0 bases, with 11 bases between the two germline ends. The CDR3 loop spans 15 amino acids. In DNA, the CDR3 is TGTGCCAGCAGCCGAAGTGGGAGCTCTGGAAACACCATATATTTT. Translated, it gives CASSRSGSSGNTIYF.

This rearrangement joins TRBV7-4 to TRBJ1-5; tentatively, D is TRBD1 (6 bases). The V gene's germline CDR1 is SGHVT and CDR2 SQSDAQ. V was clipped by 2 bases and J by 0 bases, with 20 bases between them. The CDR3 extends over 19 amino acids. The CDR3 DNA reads TGTGCCAGCAGCTTACTCCGGACAGATATAAAATATAGCAATCAGCCCCAGCATTTT. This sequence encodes CASSLLRTDIKYSNQPQHF.